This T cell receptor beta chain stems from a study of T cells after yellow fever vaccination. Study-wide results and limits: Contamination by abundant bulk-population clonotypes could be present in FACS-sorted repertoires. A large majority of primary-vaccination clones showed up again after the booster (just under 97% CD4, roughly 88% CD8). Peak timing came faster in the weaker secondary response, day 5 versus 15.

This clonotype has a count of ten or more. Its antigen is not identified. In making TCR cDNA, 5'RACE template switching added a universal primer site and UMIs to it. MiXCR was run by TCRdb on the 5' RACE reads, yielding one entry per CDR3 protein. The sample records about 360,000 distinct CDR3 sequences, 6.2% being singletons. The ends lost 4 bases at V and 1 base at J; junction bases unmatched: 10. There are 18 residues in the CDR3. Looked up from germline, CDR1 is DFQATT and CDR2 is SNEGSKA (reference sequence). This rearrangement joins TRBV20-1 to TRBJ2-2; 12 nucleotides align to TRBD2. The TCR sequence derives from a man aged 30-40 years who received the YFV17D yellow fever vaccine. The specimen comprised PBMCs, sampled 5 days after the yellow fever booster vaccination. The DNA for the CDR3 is TGCAGTGCTAACGCTAGGACTAGCGGGATGAAGAACACCGGGGAGCTGTTTTTT. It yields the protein CSANARTSGMKNTGELFF.